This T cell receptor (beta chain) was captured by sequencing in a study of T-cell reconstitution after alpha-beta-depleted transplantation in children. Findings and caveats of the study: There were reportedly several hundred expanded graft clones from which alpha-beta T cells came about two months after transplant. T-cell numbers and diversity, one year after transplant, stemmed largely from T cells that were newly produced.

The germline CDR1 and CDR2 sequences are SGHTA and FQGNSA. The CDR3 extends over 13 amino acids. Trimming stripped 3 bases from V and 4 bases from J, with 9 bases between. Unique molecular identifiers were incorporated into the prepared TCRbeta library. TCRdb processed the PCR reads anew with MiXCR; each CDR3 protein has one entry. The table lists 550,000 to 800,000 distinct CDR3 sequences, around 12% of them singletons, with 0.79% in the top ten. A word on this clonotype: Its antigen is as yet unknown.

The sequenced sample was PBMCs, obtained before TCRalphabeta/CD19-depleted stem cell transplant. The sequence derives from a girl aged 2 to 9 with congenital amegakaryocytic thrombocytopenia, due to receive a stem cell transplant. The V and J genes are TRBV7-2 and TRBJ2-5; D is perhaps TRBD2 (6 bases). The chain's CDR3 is CASSFYSGETQYF. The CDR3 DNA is TGTGCCAGCAGCTTTTATAGCGGAGAGACCCAGTACTTC.